The 22 T cell receptor beta chains presented below share a single source sample, sequenced in a study of T cell clones after liver transplantation. Assay used: immunoSEQ multiplex PCR; TCRdb lists only in-frame clones, some missing. The data hold roughly 80,000 clones, with over 80% observed a single time. Specimen: CD4+ T cells from blood, collected 45 to 47 months after liver transplant. All receptors derive from a human patient who received a liver transplant. Part of the T cells may come from the graft donor.

The rearrangement joins TRBV6-1 to TRBJ2-5, with D maybe TRBD1 (5 bases). Trimming cost V 5 bases and J 4 bases, with 17 bases left between them. The germline V gene encodes CDR1 MNHNS and CDR2 SASEGT. The CDR3 is 15 amino acids. CDR3 bases: TGTGCCAGCAGTTTTGCAGGGAAGGTAGTAGAGACCCAGTACTTC. As protein: CASSFAGKVVETQYF.

The genes are TRBV28 and TRBJ2-7, with D tentatively TRBD1 (5 bases). The length of the CDR3 is 15 residues. The germline V gene encodes CDR1 MDHEN and CDR2 SYDVKM. Trimming took 4 bases from V and 2 from J, leaving 15 bases between them. CDR3 bases: TGTGCCAGCAGTTCTCAGGGAATTCCACCCTACGAGCAGTACTTC. Translation gives CASSSQGIPPYEQYF. Full variable domain (missing parts from reference TRBV28 and TRBJ2-7): DVKVTQSSRYLVKRTGEKVFLECVQDMDHENMFWYRQDPGLGLRLIYFSYDVKMKEKGDIPEGYSVSREKKERFSLILESASTNQTSMYLCASSSQGIPPYEQYFGPGTRLTVT.

The rearrangement uses TRBV6-4 and TRBJ2-2; D may match TRBD1 or TRBD2 (5 bases each). V gave up 8 bases and J gave up 4 bases, with 14 bases separating them. CDR1 is MRHNA and CDR2 is SNTAGT in the germline V gene. The CDR3 runs 14 residues. Here the CDR3 DNA reads TGTGCCAGCTCCCTAGCAAGGGGCACCGGGGAGCTGTTTTTT. Its translation is CASSLARGTGELFF.

Turning to this clone: This could be a read error, since a much larger clone is one nucleotide away. This rearrangement joins TRBV7-3 to TRBJ1-1; D gene uncertain. Germline lookup yields CDR1 SGHTA and CDR2 FQGTGA. V was pared by 5 bases and J by 1 base, with 8 bases between. This CDR3 has 13 amino acids. The CDR3 spells CASSVQPNTEAFF. CDR3 bases: TGTGCCAGCAGCGTACAGCCGAACACTGAAGCTTTCTTT.

The V gene is TRBV5-1, the J gene TRBJ2-1; tentative D call: TRBD2 (6 bases). The CDR3 sequence is 12 residues long. Per the germline V gene, CDR1 is SGHRS and CDR2 is YFSETQ. Trimming took off 4 bases at V and 10 bases at J, with 12 bases between the two ends. The CDR3, as DNA: TGCGCCAGCAGCCCCACGGAGGGGGAGCAGTTCTTC. It is translated as CASSPTEGEQFF.

The J gene is TRBJ1-1, the V gene TRBV28, with a tentative D call TRBD1 (6 bases). There are 15 residues in the CDR3. Germline-derived CDR1 and CDR2 are MDHEN and SYDVKM. V was cut by 5 bases and J by 6 bases, with 19 bases left in between. The DNA of the CDR3 is TGTGCCAGCAGTCCCCCCAGGGGAGGGGACCCTGAAGCTTTCTTT. This translates into CASSPPRGGDPEAFF. The full variable domain, with the rest looked up from reference TRBV28 and TRBJ1-1, is DVKVTQSSRYLVKRTGEKVFLECVQDMDHENMFWYRQDPGLGLRLIYFSYDVKMKEKGDIPEGYSVSREKKERFSLILESASTNQTSMYLCASSPPRGGDPEAFFGQGTRLTVV.

This clone turned up a few times. The J gene is TRBJ1-2, the V gene TRBV28, with 9 bases fitting TRBD1. Trimming took 7 bases from V and 3 from J; bases not matched to a gene: 6. Germline-derived CDR1 and CDR2 are MDHEN and SYDVKM. The CDR3 totals 14 residues. CDR3 sequence reads: CASKQGAVDYGYTF. CDR3 in DNA: TGTGCCAGCAAACAGGGGGCAGTGGACTATGGCTACACCTTC.

The rearrangement joins TRBV5-1 to TRBJ2-7; the D call may be TRBD1 or TRBD2 (5 bases each). The CDR3 sequence is 13 residues long. V was clipped by 4 bases and J by 9 bases, with 17 bases between them. Germline loops: CDR1 SGHRS, CDR2 YFSETQ. The CDR3 DNA is TGCGCCAGCAGCCTCCCTGCAGGGAGACTGCAGTACTTC. The encoded protein is CASSLPAGRLQYF.

This clone was detected only once. V and J are TRBV5-1 and TRBJ2-7; 15 nucleotides line up with TRBD2. The CDR3 extends over 17 amino acids. CDR1 and CDR2 (germline): SGHRS, YFSETQ. The junction had 4 bases not matched to a gene; V was cut back by 0 bases and J by 3 bases. CDR3 sequence (DNA): TGCGCCAGCAGCTTGGCGCGGACTAGCGGGAGGGACTACGAGCAGTACTTC. Its protein is CASSLARTSGRDYEQYF.

This sequence joins TRBV5-1 and TRBJ2-4, with D hard to call. This CDR3 spans 17 amino acids. V shed 4 bases and J shed 1 base, with 18 bases lying between them. Germline CDR1 reads SGHRS; CDR2 reads YFSETQ. Here the CDR3 reads CASSTEMLGVAKNIQYF. The CDR3 nucleotides read TGCGCCAGCAGCACGGAAATGCTAGGAGTGGCCAAAAACATTCAGTACTTC.

The chain carries TRBV21-1 and TRBJ1-5; TRBD1 is the table's D call and was not checked against the DNA. TRBV21-1 is given as a pseudogene. CDR3 length: 14 amino acids. The CDR3 is CASSADTGSQPQHF. As DNA, the CDR3 is TGTGCCAGCAGCGCCGATACAGGGAGTCAGCCCCAGCATTTT.

The chain recombines TRBV9 with TRBJ2-2; TRBD1 aligns across 12 bases. This CDR3 region has 16 residues. Germline V gene sequence: CDR1 SGDLS, CDR2 YYNGEE. V was pared by 5 bases and J by 6 bases, with 8 bases of the junction left unmatched. Here the CDR3 reads CASSNLRDRGPGELFF. CDR3 bases: TGTGCCAGCAGTAATCTCCGGGACAGGGGGCCCGGGGAGCTGTTTTTT.

The rearrangement joins TRBV7-2 to TRBJ2-7, with TRBD1 matching over 7 bases. CDR1 SGHTA and CDR2 FQGNSA come from the germline V gene. Trimming cost V 4 bases and J 11 bases; bases outside gene matches: 8. CDR3 size: 12 residues. The CDR3 region has the DNA TGTGCCAGCAGCTCTACGACAGGGCTGAAGTACTTC. It encodes CASSSTTGLKYF.

This rearrangement joins TRBV7-9 to TRBJ2-1; D uncertain. The CDR3 is 13 amino acids. From germline, CDR1 is SEHNR and CDR2 FQNEAQ (reference sequence). The V gene lost 6 bases and the J gene lost 2 bases, with 8 bases spanning the gap. The CDR3 nucleotides are TGTGCCAGCAGTCCTGGGACCTACAATGAGCAGTTCTTC. This sequence encodes CASSPGTYNEQFF. Variable domain in full (rest from reference TRBV7-9 and TRBJ2-1): DTGVSQNPRHKITKRGQNVTFRCDPISEHNRLYWYRQTLGQGPEFLTYFQNEAQLEKSRLLSDRFSAERPKGSFSTLEIQRTEQGDSAMYLCASSPGTYNEQFFGPGTRLTVL.

This clone was picked up one time. The chain couples TRBV18 to TRBJ2-1; D is unclear. Germline CDR1 reads KGHSH; CDR2 reads LQKENI. The CDR3 length is 13 residues. Trimming took off 4 bases at V and 5 bases at J, with 9 bases between the two ends. The CDR3 nucleotides read TGTGCCAGCTCACAAACTACCGACAATGAGCAGTTCTTC. Translated: CASSQTTDNEQFF.

V usage is TRBV28 and J usage is TRBJ2-7, with D unclear. The CDR3 is 14 residues long. V lost 3 bases to trimming and J lost 2 bases, with 11 bases between them. CDR1 MDHEN and CDR2 SYDVKM come from the germline V gene. The CDR3 region is CASSLIRPPYEQYF. The CDR3 bases are TGTGCCAGCAGTTTGATTCGACCCCCCTACGAGCAGTACTTC.

The chain joins TRBV28 to TRBJ1-5; tentatively, D is TRBD1 (6 bases). With 6 bases removed from V and 1 base from J, the gap between germline ends came to 13 bases. There are 15 residues in the CDR3. Per the germline V gene, CDR1 is MDHEN and CDR2 is SYDVKM. Here the CDR3 DNA reads TGTGCCAGCAGCCCGGGGGGCCCAAGCAATCAGCCCCAGCATTTT. Residues: CASSPGGPSNQPQHF. Drawing the rest from reference TRBV28 and TRBJ1-5, the complete variable domain is DVKVTQSSRYLVKRTGEKVFLECVQDMDHENMFWYRQDPGLGLRLIYFSYDVKMKEKGDIPEGYSVSREKKERFSLILESASTNQTSMYLCASSPGGPSNQPQHFGDGTRLSIL.

The V and J genes are TRBV5-1 and TRBJ2-7; D unresolved. The germline V gene encodes CDR1 SGHRS and CDR2 YFSETQ. The CDR3 sequence is 13 residues long. Between the trimmed V and J ends, which lost 1 base and 4 bases, there was a span of 9 bases. The CDR3 spells CASSLFSGYEQYF. Here the CDR3 DNA reads TGCGCCAGCAGCTTGTTTTCCGGATACGAGCAGTACTTC.

The chain has TRBV19 and TRBJ1-1, with D hard to call. Germline CDR1 and CDR2: LNHDA and SQIVND (reference sequence). The CDR3 is 13 amino acids. Trimming took off 9 bases at V and 1 base at J, with 12 bases between the two ends. CDR3: CASRTYENTEAFF. The CDR3 DNA sequence: TGTGCCAGCCGGACGTACGAGAACACTGAAGCTTTCTTT.

The chain combines TRBV2 with TRBJ2-7; D unresolved. V gave up 7 bases and J gave up 4 bases, with 11 bases separating them. CDR1 and CDR2 from the germline V gene are SNHLY and FYNNEI. There are 12 residues in the CDR3. CDR3 region: CASNLQRYEQYF. For the CDR3, the DNA is TGTGCCAGCAACTTACAGAGGTACGAGCAGTACTTC. The whole variable domain, filled in from reference TRBV2 and TRBJ2-7, reads EPEVTQTPSHQVTQMGQEVILRCVPISNHLYFYWYRQILGQKVEFLVSFYNNEISEKSEIFDDQFSVERPDGSNFTLKIRSTKLEDSAMYFCASNLQRYEQYFGPGTRLTVT.

The chain carries TRBV18 and TRBJ2-7; weak D call: TRBD1 (5 bases). This CDR3 spans 15 amino acids. V was pared by 3 bases and J by 2 bases, with 14 bases between. Per germline, CDR1 KGHSH and CDR2 LQKENI. In DNA, the CDR3 is TGTGCCAGCTCACCCCCCTCGACAGAGACCTACGAGCAGTACTTC. Its translation is CASSPPSTETYEQYF.

The chain combines TRBV7-9 with TRBJ1-2; D unclear. The V and J ends lost 3 bases and 0 bases respectively, with 8 bases between them. CDR1 is SEHNR, CDR2 FQNEAQ, per germline (reference sequence). The CDR3 totals 14 residues. The CDR3 DNA sequence: TGTGCCAGCAGCTTTCTCCAAGCTAACTATGGCTACACCTTC. Translated: CASSFLQANYGYTF.